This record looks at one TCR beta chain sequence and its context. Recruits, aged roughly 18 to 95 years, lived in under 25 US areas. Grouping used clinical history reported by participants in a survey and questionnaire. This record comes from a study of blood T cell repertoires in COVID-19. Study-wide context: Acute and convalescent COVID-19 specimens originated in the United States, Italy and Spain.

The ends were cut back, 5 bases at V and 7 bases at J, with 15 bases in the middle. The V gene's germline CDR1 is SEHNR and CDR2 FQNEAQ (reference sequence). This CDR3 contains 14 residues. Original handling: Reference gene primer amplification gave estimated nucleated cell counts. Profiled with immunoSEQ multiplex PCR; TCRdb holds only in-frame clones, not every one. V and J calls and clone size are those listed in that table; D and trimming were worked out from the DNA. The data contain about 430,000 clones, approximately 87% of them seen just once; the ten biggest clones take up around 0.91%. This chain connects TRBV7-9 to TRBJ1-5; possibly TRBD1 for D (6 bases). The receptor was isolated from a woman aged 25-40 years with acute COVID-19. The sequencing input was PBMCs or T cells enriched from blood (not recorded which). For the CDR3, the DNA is TGTGCCAGCAGCCGGTCCCGGGACACGCAGCCCCAGCATTTT. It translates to CASSRSRDTQPQHF.